This entry lists 22 T cell receptor beta chains sequenced from one sample in a study of OX40 agonist ivuxolimab in advanced cancers. Generated by immunoSEQ multiplex PCR, the TCRdb table keeps only in-frame clones and is missing some. This sample yields over 55,000 clones, of which approximately 80% are seen a single time; roughly 8% belongs to the top ten. The sequencing used CD4+ or CD8+ T cells sorted from blood, collected in a trial of the OX40 agonist ivuxolimab. These receptors originate from an adult with an advanced solid tumor such as melanoma, head and neck, liver or kidney cancer.

This clone has only one observation. The chain uses TRBV30 and TRBJ2-2; D remains unclear. This CDR3 has 14 residues. Per the germline V gene, CDR1 is GTSNPN and CDR2 is SVGIG (reference sequence). V was pared by 2 bases and J by 1 base, with 8 bases between. DNA of the CDR3: TGTGCCTGGAGTCGCCAGCTGAACACCGGGGAGCTGTTTTTT. It specifies CAWSRQLNTGELFF. Looking up the rest from reference TRBV30 and TRBJ2-2 gives the full variable domain: SQTIHQWPATLVQPVGSPLSLECTVEGTSNPNLYWYRQAAGRGLQLLFYSVGIGQISSEVPQNLSASRPQDRQFILSSKKLLLSDSGFYLCAWSRQLNTGELFFGEGSRLTVL.

The V call is TRBV18, the J call TRBJ2-7; D is undetermined. The ends were cut back, 1 base at V and 2 bases at J, with 9 bases in the middle. CDR1 and CDR2 (germline): KGHSH, LQKENI. The CDR3 consists of 14 residues. This CDR3 reads CASSPRQGTYEQYV. The CDR3 DNA sequence: TGTGCCAGCTCACCACGGCAAGGGACCTACGAGCAGTACGTC.

The chain couples TRBV20-1 to TRBJ2-3; D not certain. Trimming took off 1 base at V and 6 bases at J, with 5 bases between the two ends. Germline V gene data show CDR1 as DFQATT and CDR2 as SNEGSKA (reference sequence). The length of the CDR3 is 11 residues. The CDR3 DNA sequence: TGCAGTGCTAGAGCCCAGGATACGCAGTATTTT. Translating it yields CSARAQDTQYF.

The chain has TRBV28 and TRBJ1-3; no definite D call. Germline CDR1 is MDHEN and CDR2 is SYDVKM. The CDR3 is 13 amino acids. Trimming pared 7 bases from V and 4 bases from J, leaving 11 bases between. DNA of the CDR3: TGTGCCAGCAACTGGGTGTACGGAAACACCATATATTTT. Its translation: CASNWVYGNTIYF.

A single count supports this clone. The chain joins TRBV7-4 to TRBJ1-6; D uncertain. CDR1 and CDR2 (germline): SGHVT, SQSDAQ. This CDR3 contains 16 residues. The V end lost 1 base, the J end lost 8 bases, and 15 bases lay between the germline ends. The CDR3 sequence: CASSLVSSYPYSPLHF. Here the CDR3 DNA reads TGTGCCAGCAGCTTAGTTAGTTCATACCCCTATTCACCCCTCCACTTT.

The chain couples TRBV7-9 to TRBJ1-1, with no clear D. Trimming cost V 5 bases and J 4 bases, with 14 bases left between them. Germline CDR1 and CDR2: SEHNR and FQNEAQ (reference sequence). The CDR3 has 14 amino acids. The CDR3 DNA follows: TGTGCCAGCAGCCGAGACGCCCTCCTCACTGAAGCTTTCTTT. Encoded protein: CASSRDALLTEAFF.

The chain couples TRBV28 to TRBJ2-5; D is possibly TRBD2 (5 bases). The CDR3 has 17 residues. CDR1 is MDHEN and CDR2 is SYDVKM in the germline V gene. Trimming shortened V by 3 bases and J by 5 bases, and 22 bases separated the two germline ends. The CDR3: CASSFMGRGSRLETQYF. The CDR3 nucleotides are TGTGCCAGCAGTTTCATGGGGAGAGGGTCAAGGTTGGAGACCCAGTACTTC.

The chain joins TRBV12-5 to TRBJ1-3; no definite D call. This CDR3 has 14 residues. Germline lookup yields CDR1 LGHNT and CDR2 FRNRAP. Trimming shortened V by 3 bases and J by 2 bases, and 8 bases separated the two germline ends. The chain's CDR3 is CASGFSGAGNTIYF. CDR3 sequence (DNA): TGTGCTAGTGGTTTTTCTGGGGCTGGAAACACCATATATTTT.

V gene TRBV10-3 combines with J gene TRBJ1-4; TRBD1 matches at 8 bases. Unmatched junction bases numbered 3, after V lost 3 bases and J lost 6 bases. The CDR3 is 14 residues long. Germline V gives CDR1 ENHRY, CDR2 SYGVKD. CDR3 amino acids: CAISDGQGDEKLFF. Written as DNA, the CDR3 is TGTGCCATCAGTGATGGACAGGGTGATGAAAAACTGTTTTTT.

The chain employs TRBV5-4 and TRBJ2-2, with D perhaps TRBD1 or TRBD2 (5 bases each). V was pared by 3 bases and J by 2 bases, with 14 bases between. The V gene's germline CDR1 is SGHNT and CDR2 YYREEE (reference sequence). This CDR3 region has 16 residues. CDR3 sequence: CASSSPTGANTGELFF. For the CDR3, the DNA is TGTGCCAGCAGCTCACCAACCGGGGCTAACACCGGGGAGCTGTTTTTT.

The chain links TRBV28 to TRBJ1-1, with 7 bases identical to TRBD1. Germline assignment: CDR1 MDHEN and CDR2 SYDVKM. V gave up 4 bases and J gave up 1 base; unmatched junction bases: 9. CDR3 length: 16 amino acids. Written as DNA, the CDR3 is TGTGCCAGCAGTTCGATGCGGACAGGCGGGAACACTGAAGCTTTCTTT. Translated, it gives CASSSMRTGGNTEAFF. The full variable domain, with the rest looked up from reference TRBV28 and TRBJ1-1, is DVKVTQSSRYLVKRTGEKVFLECVQDMDHENMFWYRQDPGLGLRLIYFSYDVKMKEKGDIPEGYSVSREKKERFSLILESASTNQTSMYLCASSSMRTGGNTEAFFGQGTRLTVV.

The rearrangement uses TRBV7-8 and TRBJ1-2, with D maybe TRBD1 (6 bases). V dropped 2 bases and J dropped 8 bases, with 18 bases sitting between them. The germline V gene has CDR1 SGHVS and CDR2 FQNEAQ. The CDR3 has 15 amino acids. In DNA, the CDR3 is TGTGCCAGCAGCTTATCGGTGGCAGGGGAGGTGGGCTACACCTTC. It translates to CASSLSVAGEVGYTF.

This chain uses TRBV5-4 with TRBJ2-3; D perhaps matches TRBD2 (7 bases). The CDR3 runs 15 residues. Trimming cost V 3 bases and J 5 bases, with 16 bases left between them. Germline V lookup: CDR1 SGHNT, CDR2 YYREEE (reference sequence). CDR3 region: CASSWGGQQQDTQYF. In DNA, the CDR3 is TGTGCCAGCAGCTGGGGGGGCCAGCAACAAGATACGCAGTATTTT.

This rearrangement joins TRBV25-1 to TRBJ1-2, with a tentative D call TRBD1 (5 bases). Germline V gene data show CDR1 as MGHDK and CDR2 as SYGVNS. CDR3 length: 17 amino acids. Trimming cost V 6 bases and J 2 bases, with 22 bases left between them. The CDR3 loop reads CASSPTGAYLSNYGYTF. The DNA for the CDR3 is TGTGCCAGCAGCCCCACTGGGGCCTACCTATCAAACTATGGCTACACCTTC.

The chain is built from TRBV11-3 and TRBJ2-2, with TRBD1 identical over 7 bases. This CDR3 contains 14 residues. Germline CDR1 is SGHNT and CDR2 is YENEEA. The V and J ends lost 5 bases and 0 bases, in that order; junction bases with no gene match: 0. The DNA for the CDR3 is TGTGCCAGCAGCGACAGGGCGAACACCGGGGAGCTGTTTTTT. Translating gives CASSDRANTGELFF.

This clone occurred a few times. J is TRBJ2-7 and V is TRBV28, with TRBD2 matching 8 bases. Losses at the gene ends were 4 bases for V and 0 bases for J; bases not matched to a gene: 8. Germline CDR1 reads MDHEN; CDR2 reads SYDVKM. There are 16 residues in the CDR3. The CDR3 bases are TGTGCCAGCAGTTCCCCGACTAGCGCTAGCTCCTACGAGCAGTACGTC. Translated, it gives CASSSPTSASSYEQYV.

This clone was detected only a few times. The chain recombines TRBV4-1 with TRBJ2-2; 9 nucleotides agree with TRBD1. Germline V gene sequence: CDR1 MGHRA, CDR2 YSYEKL. The length of the CDR3 is 19 residues. The trim removed 6 bases at V and 6 bases at J, leaving 20 bases unmatched. The CDR3 DNA reads TGCGCCAGCAGTCGGTCCCTGTCCGGGACAGGGAGATTTGCCGGGGAGCTGTTTTTT. Amino acids: CASSRSLSGTGRFAGELFF.

This clone was found a few times. The chain carries TRBV11-3 and TRBJ1-1; D is uncertain. The V gene's germline CDR1 is SGHNT and CDR2 YENEEA. V was clipped by 6 bases and J by 0 bases, with 8 bases between them. The CDR3 is 13 amino acids. The CDR3 DNA follows: TGTGCCAGCAGTTACGAGTTGAACACTGAAGCTTTCTTT. This sequence encodes CASSYELNTEAFF.

This chain connects TRBV9 to TRBJ2-3, with a tentative D call TRBD2 (6 bases). This CDR3 contains 15 residues. Trimming removed 3 bases at V and 6 bases at J, with 17 bases between. CDR1 is SGDLS, CDR2 YYNGEE, per germline. The CDR3 sequence: CASSALAAGADTQYF. DNA for the CDR3: TGTGCCAGCAGCGCCCTAGCAGCGGGCGCTGATACGCAGTATTTT.

V usage is TRBV4-3 and J usage is TRBJ1-1; possible D gene TRBD1, 6 bases. This CDR3 is 11 amino acids long. V lost 8 bases to trimming and J lost 4 bases, with 8 bases between them. CDR1 and CDR2 from the germline V gene are LGHNA and YSLEER. CDR3 region: CASRGPTEAFF. DNA for the CDR3: TGCGCCAGCCGGGGGCCCACTGAAGCTTTCTTT.

The table lists this clone with a few counts. The CDR3, as DNA: TGTGCCAGCAGCTTCCGACTAGCGGGGGGTTACAATGAGCAGTTCTTC. The encoded protein is CASSFRLAGGYNEQFF. V is TRBV11-1 and J is TRBJ2-1; 13 bases fit TRBD2. With V trimmed by 3 bases and J by 4 bases, 3 bases remained unmatched. The CDR3 extends over 16 amino acids. Germline loops: CDR1 SGHAT, CDR2 FQDESV (reference sequence).

The CDR3 loop is CASSRDRGMNTEAFF. CDR3 in DNA: TGTGCCAGCAGCCGGGACAGGGGGATGAACACTGAAGCTTTCTTT. V gene TRBV7-2 combines with J gene TRBJ1-1, with 11 positions matching TRBD1. This CDR3 is 15 amino acids long. V gave up 5 bases and J gave up 0 bases; unmatched junction bases: 2. The germline CDR1 and CDR2 sequences are SGHTA and FQGNSA.